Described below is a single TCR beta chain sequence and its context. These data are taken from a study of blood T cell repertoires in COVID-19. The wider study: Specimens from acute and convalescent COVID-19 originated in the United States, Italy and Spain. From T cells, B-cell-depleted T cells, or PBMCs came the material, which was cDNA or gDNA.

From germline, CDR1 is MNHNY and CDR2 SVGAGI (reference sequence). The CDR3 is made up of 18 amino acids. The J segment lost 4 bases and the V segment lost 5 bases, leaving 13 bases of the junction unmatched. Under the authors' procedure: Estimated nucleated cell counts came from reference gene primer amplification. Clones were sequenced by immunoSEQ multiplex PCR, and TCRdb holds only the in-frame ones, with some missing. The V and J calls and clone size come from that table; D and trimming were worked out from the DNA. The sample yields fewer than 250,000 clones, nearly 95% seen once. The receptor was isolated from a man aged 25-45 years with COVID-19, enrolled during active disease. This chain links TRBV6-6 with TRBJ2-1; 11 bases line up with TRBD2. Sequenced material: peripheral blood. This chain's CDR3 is CASSRIYPGLADYNEQFF. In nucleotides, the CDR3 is TGTGCCAGCAGTCGCATTTATCCGGGACTAGCGGATTACAATGAGCAGTTCTTC.